The 21 T cell receptor beta chains reported below all come from one sample, sequenced in a study of cytomegalovirus exposure and HLA in healthy donors. Researchers ran the PCR with 60 Vbeta and 13 Jbeta primers. Produced via immunoSEQ multiplex PCR; TCRdb's table is partial and in-frame only. The sample contains roughly 100,000 clones, roughly two thirds of which appear only once. The sample taken for sequencing was PBMCs. These receptors all come from a female donor in good health and CMV-seronegative.

J is TRBJ2-5 and V is TRBV2, with 7 nucleotides matching TRBD1. The ends lost 5 bases at V and 2 bases at J; junction bases unmatched: 8. Germline-derived CDR1 and CDR2 are SNHLY and FYNNEI. There are 15 residues in the CDR3. The CDR3 DNA reads as TGTGCCAGCAGTAGACAGGGAATGAGTCAAGAGACCCAGTACTTC. Translation gives CASSRQGMSQETQYF.

This sequence joins TRBV18 and TRBJ2-5; D gene unclear. CDR3 size: 13 residues. Germline V CDR1 and CDR2: KGHSH, LQKENI. V lost 3 bases and J lost 5, with 10 bases in between. The CDR3 reads CASSPNAQETQYF. For the CDR3, the DNA is TGTGCCAGCTCACCCAACGCTCAGGAGACCCAGTACTTC.

CDR3 in DNA: TGTGCCAGCAGGGACAGGGAGACAGATACGCAGTATTTT. Its protein product is CASRDRETDTQYF. This rearrangement joins TRBV2 to TRBJ2-3, with 8 bases that match TRBD1. CDR1 SNHLY and CDR2 FYNNEI come from the germline V gene. The CDR3 runs 13 residues. Germline trimming cut 6 bases from V and 3 bases from J; bases unmatched to any gene: 2.

The genes are TRBV5-5 and TRBJ2-7; 10 positions match TRBD1. This CDR3 region has 14 residues. V lost 4 bases to trimming and J lost 6 bases; unmatched junction nucleotides: 7. The germline V gene encodes CDR1 SGHKS and CDR2 YYEKEE (reference sequence). CDR3 sequence reads: CASSIGTGAPEQYF. DNA of the CDR3: TGTGCCAGCAGCATCGGGACAGGGGCCCCCGAGCAGTACTTC.

This chain joins TRBV25-1 and TRBJ2-3; no definite D call. This CDR3 contains 16 residues. V was cut by 2 bases and J by 1 base, with 13 bases left in between. Germline assignment: CDR1 MGHDK and CDR2 SYGVNS. The CDR3 sequence: CASSEESAVGTDTQYF. Written as DNA, the CDR3 is TGTGCCAGCAGTGAAGAGAGCGCGGTGGGCACAGATACGCAGTATTTT.

This clone was found a few times. CDR3 nucleotides: TGTGCCAGCAGCCCTTCTGAGGAGCAGTACTTC. Translating it yields CASSPSEEQYF. The V and J genes are TRBV7-8 and TRBJ2-7; the D is unclear. The CDR3 covers 11 residues. Germline CDR1 and CDR2: SGHVS and FQNEAQ. V was cut by 5 bases and J by 7 bases, with 9 bases left in between.

The chain has TRBV6-4 and TRBJ2-1; 9 bases fit TRBD2. The CDR3 length is 15 residues. Germline V CDR1 and CDR2: MRHNA, SNTAGT. Trimming cost V 0 bases and J 6 bases; bases outside gene matches: 3. CDR3 nucleotides: TGTGCCAGCAGTGACTCGTCTAGCGGGGCCAATGAGCAGTTCTTC. This codes for CASSDSSSGANEQFF.

The V gene is TRBV5-1, the J gene TRBJ2-1, with 10 bases matching TRBD2. The germline V gene has CDR1 SGHRS and CDR2 YFSETQ. This CDR3 comprises 14 residues. The trim removed 4 bases at V and 6 bases at J, leaving 4 bases unmatched. This CDR3 is CASSLPSGSNEQFF. The CDR3 bases are TGCGCCAGCAGCCTCCCTAGCGGGAGCAATGAGCAGTTCTTC.

CDR3 bases: TGCGCCAGCGGTTACAGGAACACTGAAGCTTTCTTT. Residues: CASGYRNTEAFF. The V gene is TRBV10-2, the J gene TRBJ1-1; D remains unclear. Germline V gene lookup returns CDR1 WSHSY and CDR2 SAAADI. The V gene lost 8 bases and the J gene lost 1 base, with 8 bases spanning the gap. The CDR3 contains 12 residues.

V and J are TRBV7-2 and TRBJ2-7; 13 nucleotides line up with TRBD2. Losses at the gene ends were 1 base for V and 5 bases for J; bases not matched to a gene: 8. The CDR3 has 17 residues. Per the germline V gene, CDR1 is SGHTA and CDR2 is FQGNSA. The CDR3 reads CASSLVPPGLAGNEQYF. The DNA of the CDR3 is TGTGCCAGCAGCTTAGTCCCTCCGGGACTAGCGGGAAACGAGCAGTACTTC.

The gene calls are TRBV2 and TRBJ1-1; possibly TRBD1 for D (5 bases). The CDR3 totals 15 residues. Trimming removed 8 bases at V and 0 bases at J, with 16 bases between. CDR1 is SNHLY and CDR2 is FYNNEI in the germline V gene. CDR3 amino acids: CASVHDKGMNTEAFF. CDR3 bases: TGTGCCAGCGTCCACGACAAGGGGATGAACACTGAAGCTTTCTTT.

The rearrangement joins TRBV15 to TRBJ2-5; 7 bases match TRBD2. The J call may be incorrect, as the DNA end agrees better with TRBJ2-7. The CDR3 sequence is 16 residues long. Looked up from germline, CDR1 is LNHNV and CDR2 is YYDKDF (reference sequence). The CDR3, as DNA: TGTGCCACCAGCAGAGTTGGGGGGGAACGTGGCTACGAGCAGTACTTC. Amino acids: CATSRVGGERGYEQYF.

The V gene is TRBV5-8, the J gene TRBJ2-7; maybe TRBD2 (5 bases). Germline V lookup: CDR1 SGHTS, CDR2 YDEGEE. With 3 bases removed from V and 0 bases from J, the gap between germline ends came to 19 bases. The CDR3 spans 17 residues. For the CDR3, the DNA is TGTGCCAGCAGCTCGTTAGGAGGACGGATTCTCTCCTACGAGCAGTACTTC. Residues: CASSSLGGRILSYEQYF. Full variable domain (remainder filled in from reference TRBV5-8 and TRBJ2-7): EAGVTQSPTHLIKTRGQQATLRCSPISGHTSVYWYQQALGLGLQFLLWYDEGEERNRGNFPPRFSGRQFPNYSSELNVNALELEDSALYLCASSSLGGRILSYEQYFGPGTRLTVT.

CDR3 region: CASSEVRLAVYNEQFF. As DNA, the CDR3 is TGTGCCAGCAGTGAAGTCCGACTAGCAGTCTACAATGAGCAGTTCTTC. The V and J genes are TRBV2 and TRBJ2-1; 7 nucleotides align to TRBD2. Germline CDR1 and CDR2: SNHLY and FYNNEI. CDR3 size: 16 residues. The junction had 6 bases not matched to a gene; V was cut back by 1 base and J by 3 bases.

V usage is TRBV27 and J usage is TRBJ1-1; a possible D gene is TRBD1 (5 bases). Per the germline V gene, CDR1 is MNHEY and CDR2 is SMNVEV (reference sequence). This CDR3 is 15 amino acids long. The V end was cut by 1 base, the J end by 0 bases, with 9 bases between. In nucleotides, the CDR3 is TGTGCCAGCAGTTTATGGGGCAGCCTGAACACTGAAGCTTTCTTT. This encodes CASSLWGSLNTEAFF.

This clone was recorded once. The chain links TRBV9 to TRBJ2-1; TRBD2 matches 9 bases. Germline values: CDR1 SGDLS, CDR2 YYNGEE. V shed 2 bases, J shed 6 bases, and the junction held 6 bases outside the gene matches. CDR3 size: 15 residues. For the CDR3, the DNA is TGTGCCAGCAGCGTCTCCGGGACTAGCCTCAATGAGCAGTTCTTC. Its protein is CASSVSGTSLNEQFF.

The V call is TRBV9, the J call TRBJ1-1; possibly TRBD1 for D (5 bases). The CDR3 sequence is 15 residues long. Looked up from germline, CDR1 is SGDLS and CDR2 is YYNGEE. The ends were cut back, 0 bases at V and 0 bases at J, with 9 bases in the middle. For the CDR3, the DNA is TGTGCCAGCAGCGTAGAAGCAGGGCTGAACACTGAAGCTTTCTTT. It specifies CASSVEAGLNTEAFF.

In its sample, this clone was seen once. This chain uses TRBV7-6 with TRBJ2-2; no firm D call. The V gene's germline CDR1 is SGHVS and CDR2 FNYEAQ. V was shortened by 5 bases and J by 7 bases, with 11 bases between the two germline ends. The CDR3 has 13 residues. In DNA, the CDR3 is TGTGCCAGCAGCCTTAATAGCTACGGGGAGCTGTTTTTT. Translated, it gives CASSLNSYGELFF. Variable domain in full (rest from reference TRBV7-6 and TRBJ2-2): GAGVSQSPRYKVTKRGQDVALRCDPISGHVSLYWYRQALGQGPEFLTYFNYEAQQDKSGLPNDRFSAERPEGSISTLTIQRTEQRDSAMYRCASSLNSYGELFFGEGSRLTVL.

The J gene is TRBJ2-5, the V gene TRBV7-7; 8 bases agree with TRBD1. CDR1 is SSHAT, CDR2 FNYEAQ, per germline (reference sequence). J was trimmed by 3 bases and V by 1 base; bases with no gene match: 7. This CDR3 comprises 16 residues. As DNA, the CDR3 is TGTGCCAGCAGCTTAGGAGGAACAGGGGGAAAAGAGACCCAGTACTTC. Its translation is CASSLGGTGGKETQYF.

The chain carries TRBV30 and TRBJ1-2; D call uncertain. Germline lookup yields CDR1 GTSNPN and CDR2 SVGIG (reference sequence). There are 12 residues in the CDR3. Trimming removed 0 bases from V and 6 bases from J, with 8 bases in between. In DNA, the CDR3 is TGTGCCTGGAGTGTGGGCTGGGATGGCTACACCTTC. It translates to CAWSVGWDGYTF. Full variable domain (rest looked up from reference TRBV30 and TRBJ1-2): SQTIHQWPATLVQPVGSPLSLECTVEGTSNPNLYWYRQAAGRGLQLLFYSVGIGQISSEVPQNLSASRPQDRQFILSSKKLLLSDSGFYLCAWSVGWDGYTFGSGTRLTVV.

V gene TRBV9 combines with J gene TRBJ2-1; D possibly corresponds to TRBD1 (7 bases). Germline V gene sequence: CDR1 SGDLS, CDR2 YYNGEE. CDR3 size: 16 residues. V shed 0 bases and J shed 4 bases, with 14 bases lying between them. Here the CDR3 DNA reads TGTGCCAGCAGCGTAGCGGGGGACAGTTATTACAATGAGCAGTTCTTC. This translates into CASSVAGDSYYNEQFF. The entire variable domain, with the rest obtained from reference TRBV9 and TRBJ2-1, is as follows: DSGVTQTPKHLITATGQRVTLRCSPRSGDLSVYWYQQSLDQGLQFLIQYYNGEERAKGNILERFSAQQFPDLHSELNLSSLELGDSALYFCASSVAGDSYYNEQFFGPGTRLTVL.